Each of the 27 T cell receptor beta chains below was sequenced from the same sample in a study of T cells in tuberculosis. Thawed, overnight-rested PBMC were stained with GMM-loaded CD1B tetramer, viability dye and anti-CD3, then sorted. The lipid loaded on the CD1B tetramers was C32 glucose monomycolate from Rhodococcus equi. Profiling relied on immunoSEQ multiplex PCR, and the TCRdb table lists in-frame clones only, not all of them. The repertoire consists of 50,000 or so clones, with 70% to 90% occurring once and the leading ten covering roughly a fifth. The source material was CD1b-GMM tetramer-negative cells sorted from PBMCs. Receptors were obtained from an adult woman with latent tuberculosis.

V and J are TRBV29-1 and TRBJ1-1, with 7 bases fitting TRBD1. The trim removed 4 bases at V and 3 bases at J, leaving 5 bases unmatched. Germline V gene data show CDR1 as SQVTM and CDR2 as ANQGSEA. This CDR3 has 13 residues. The CDR3 loop is CSVVKGADTEAFF. The CDR3 nucleotides read TGCAGCGTTGTAAAGGGGGCGGACACTGAAGCTTTCTTT. Drawing the rest from reference TRBV29-1 and TRBJ1-1, the complete variable domain is SAVISQKPSRDICQRGTSLTIQCQVDSQVTMMFWYRQQPGQSLTLIATANQGSEATYESGFVIDKFPISRPNLTFSTLTVSNMSPEDSSIYLCSVVKGADTEAFFGQGTRLTVV.

V is TRBV4-3 and J is TRBJ1-6; TRBD1 agrees at 8 bases. Germline CDR1 and CDR2: LGHNA and YSLEER. The length of the CDR3 is 16 residues. With 0 bases clipped from V and 5 bases from J, the junction kept 3 bases outside the gene matches. Here the CDR3 reads CASSQELTGDNSPLHF. The CDR3, as DNA: TGCGCCAGCAGCCAAGAACTGACAGGGGATAATTCACCCCTCCACTTT.

This clone was recorded once. This sequence joins TRBV5-6 and TRBJ1-2; D gene unclear. The V gene's germline CDR1 is SGHDT and CDR2 YYEEEE. V gave up 4 bases and J gave up 4 bases, with 17 bases separating them. The CDR3 has 15 residues. The CDR3 sequence: CASSPQTDYLYGYTF. The CDR3 region has the DNA TGTGCCAGCAGCCCGCAGACGGACTACCTCTATGGCTACACCTTC. The entire variable domain, with the rest obtained from reference TRBV5-6 and TRBJ1-2, is as follows: DAGVTQSPTHLIKTRGQQVTLRCSPKSGHDTVSWYQQALGQGPQFIFQYYEEEERQRGNFPDRFSGHQFPNYSSELNVNALLLGDSALYLCASSPQTDYLYGYTFGSGTRLTVV.

The chain combines TRBV7-2 with TRBJ1-1, with TRBD1 as a possible D gene (5 bases). The V gene's germline CDR1 is SGHTA and CDR2 FQGNSA. Between the trimmed V and J ends, which lost 5 bases and 2 bases, there was a span of 15 bases. The CDR3 is 15 residues long. The CDR3 loop is CASSPIRDLNTEAFF. CDR3 bases: TGTGCCAGCAGCCCCATCAGGGATCTTAACACTGAAGCTTTCTTT. Together with reference TRBV7-2 and TRBJ1-1, the CDR3 gives the full variable domain: GAGVSQSPSNKVTEKGKDVELRCDPISGHTALYWYRQSLGQGLEFLIYFQGNSAPDKSGLPSDRFSAERTGGSVSTLTIQRTQQEDSAVYLCASSPIRDLNTEAFFGQGTRLTVV.

The chain is built from TRBV4-2 and TRBJ2-1, with 7 bases that match TRBD1. This CDR3 region has 12 residues. Trimming took 3 bases from V and 10 from J; bases not matched to a gene: 3. Germline assignment: CDR1 LGHNA and CDR2 YNFKEQ. The CDR3 spells CASSHTRGEQFF. CDR3 nucleotides: TGTGCCAGCAGCCACACCAGGGGGGAGCAGTTCTTC.

J is TRBJ2-3 and V is TRBV4-2; TRBD2 matches at 7 bases. V trimming: 1 base; J trimming: 2 bases; junction bases outside the gene matches: 9. In germline, CDR1 is LGHNA, CDR2 YNFKEQ. The CDR3 runs to 17 residues. CDR3 protein: CASSQGYLADYTDTQYF. The CDR3 nucleotides read TGTGCCAGCAGCCAAGGATACCTAGCGGATTACACAGATACGCAGTATTTT.

This chain connects TRBV7-9 to TRBJ2-2, with D hard to call. There are 15 residues in the CDR3. Trimming cost V 3 bases and J 4 bases, with 12 bases left between them. The germline V gene encodes CDR1 SEHNR and CDR2 FQNEAQ (reference sequence). CDR3 bases: TGTGCCAGCAGCTTGATCAGGCCCTCCACCGGGGAGCTGTTTTTT. The encoded protein is CASSLIRPSTGELFF.

This clone was seen a handful of times. The chain uses TRBV19 and TRBJ1-1; D gene ambiguous. The CDR3 covers 13 residues. CDR1 is LNHDA and CDR2 is SQIVND in the germline V gene (reference sequence). Trimming stripped 3 bases from V and 3 bases from J, with 8 bases between. The CDR3 region is CASSIKGDTEAFF. The CDR3, as DNA: TGTGCCAGTAGTATTAAGGGAGACACTGAAGCTTTCTTT.

This clone was recorded only once. The chain combines TRBV6-5 with TRBJ2-7; D possibly corresponds to TRBD1 (6 bases). The CDR3 spans 15 residues. V was trimmed by 0 bases and J by 1 base, leaving 10 bases between them. Germline assignment: CDR1 MNHEY and CDR2 SVGAGI. The CDR3 DNA sequence: TGTGCCAGCAGTTACTCCGGGACACCTTCCTACGAGCAGTACTTC. It specifies CASSYSGTPSYEQYF.

The chain has TRBV6-1 and TRBJ1-5; D is unresolved. Per the germline V gene, CDR1 is MNHNS and CDR2 is SASEGT. This CDR3 has 13 amino acids. The germline V and J ends were trimmed by 1 base and 6 bases, with 7 bases remaining between them. Here the CDR3 reads CASSEVSFQPQHF. CDR3 DNA sequence: TGTGCCAGCAGTGAAGTATCTTTTCAGCCCCAGCATTTT.

The V and J genes are TRBV27 and TRBJ2-2; 12 bases align to TRBD1. V lost 5 bases to trimming and J lost 7 bases; unmatched junction nucleotides: 11. The CDR3 covers 17 residues. Germline CDR1 reads MNHEY; CDR2 reads SMNVEV (reference sequence). In DNA form, the CDR3 reads TGTGCCAGCAGTCCACCGGGACAGGGGGCGCCGGGCGGGGAGCTGTTTTTT. It yields the protein CASSPPGQGAPGGELFF.

This chain connects TRBV6-5 to TRBJ2-7, with 9 bases aligning to TRBD1. The ends lost 6 bases at V and 7 bases at J; junction bases unmatched: 13. This CDR3 has 15 residues. CDR1 is MNHEY and CDR2 is SVGAGI in the germline V gene. In nucleotides, the CDR3 is TGTGCCAGCAGCGCCCTTGGGACAGGGCAACAGGAGCAGTACTTC. Residues: CASSALGTGQQEQYF.

Points on this clone: One end of the junction varies from germline; a read error may be responsible. Other DNA sequences in the sample encode the same CDR3. The genes are TRBV6-4 and TRBJ2-2; D is possibly TRBD1 (5 bases). This CDR3 region has 14 residues. Germline-derived CDR1 and CDR2 are MRHNA and SNTAGT. DNA for the CDR3: TGTGCCAGCAGCGACTTAGGGGACACCGGGGAGCTGTTTTTT. Its protein is CASSDLGDTGELFF.

V gene TRBV9 combines with J gene TRBJ1-3; maybe TRBD1 (5 bases). The CDR3 is 17 amino acids. Trimming removed 4 bases at V and 7 bases at J, with 24 bases between. Germline values: CDR1 SGDLS, CDR2 YYNGEE. The CDR3 loop is CASSPLSGAGLGNTIYF. CDR3 sequence (DNA): TGTGCCAGCAGCCCCCTCAGTGGGGCAGGGTTGGGGAACACCATATATTTT.

This rearrangement joins TRBV14 to TRBJ2-7, with 7 bases aligning to TRBD2. Germline-derived CDR1 and CDR2 are SGHDN and FVKESK. With V trimmed by 1 base and J by 0 bases, 3 bases remained unmatched. The CDR3 length is 15 residues. CDR3 DNA sequence: TGTGCCAGCAGCCAAGTTGCGGGGGTCTCCTACGAGCAGTACTTC. It encodes CASSQVAGVSYEQYF.

In this sample, this clone turned up a few times. The rearrangement uses TRBV14 and TRBJ2-7, with 8 bases aligning to TRBD2. V was pared by 5 bases and J by 7 bases, with 19 bases of the junction left unmatched. Germline CDR1 and CDR2: SGHDN and FVKESK. CDR3 size: 17 residues. DNA for the CDR3: TGTGCCAGCAGCAACGCCCGGAGGGGCGGGAGGCCCGGAGAGCAGTACTTC. Protein: CASSNARRGGRPGEQYF.

The chain couples TRBV7-2 to TRBJ2-5, with 10 bases identical to TRBD2. This CDR3 has 17 amino acids. V shed 1 base and J 2 bases; nucleotides not matched to a gene: 7. Germline CDR1 and CDR2: SGHTA and FQGNSA. In nucleotides, the CDR3 is TGTGCCAGCAGCTTAGGCCTGATTAGCGGGGGGCAAGAGACCCAGTACTTC. It is translated as CASSLGLISGGQETQYF.

This clone showed up just a few times. The chain links TRBV7-2 to TRBJ2-5, with 8 bases aligning to TRBD2. CDR1 is SGHTA, CDR2 FQGNSA, per germline. The V segment lost 2 bases and the J segment 2 bases; nucleotides outside the gene matches: 4. This CDR3 spans 15 amino acids. The DNA of the CDR3 is TGTGCCAGCAGCTTATGGACGGGGGGGCAAGAGACCCAGTACTTC. Protein: CASSLWTGGQETQYF.

The chain employs TRBV27 and TRBJ1-5; 9 positions agree with TRBD1. The V gene's germline CDR1 is MNHEY and CDR2 SMNVEV (reference sequence). After removal of 6 bases from V and 4 bases from J, the junction contained 4 bases not matched to a gene. The CDR3 loop spans 14 amino acids. CDR3: CASSEDRGNQPQHF. The CDR3 coding sequence is TGTGCCAGCAGCGAGGACAGGGGTAATCAGCCCCAGCATTTT.

This rearrangement joins TRBV7-8 to TRBJ2-1; 7 positions match TRBD1. The germline V gene has CDR1 SGHVS and CDR2 FQNEAQ. The CDR3 contains 17 residues. Losses at the gene ends were 5 bases for V and 6 bases for J; bases not matched to a gene: 16. As DNA, the CDR3 is TGTGCCAGCAGCCAGGACCCGACAGGGAAGGTTCTCAATGAGCAGTTCTTC. It codes for CASSQDPTGKVLNEQFF.

This chain links TRBV9 with TRBJ2-1, with 8 bases aligning to TRBD1. The J segment lost 6 bases and the V segment lost 4 bases, leaving 6 bases of the junction unmatched. Germline values: CDR1 SGDLS, CDR2 YYNGEE. There are 14 residues in the CDR3. CDR3 bases: TGTGCCAGCAGCTCCCGGACAGGGTTCAATGAGCAGTTCTTC. It specifies CASSSRTGFNEQFF.

This clone was seen only once. The chain carries TRBV7-8 and TRBJ2-7; D is perhaps TRBD2 (5 bases). The V gene lost 5 bases and the J gene lost 6 bases, with 20 bases spanning the gap. CDR1 is SGHVS and CDR2 is FQNEAQ in the germline V gene. CDR3 length: 15 residues. The CDR3 region is CASSQSGGRPGEQYF. For the CDR3, the DNA is TGTGCCAGCAGCCAGTCGGGCGGGCGCCCCGGCGAGCAGTACTTC.

The chain couples TRBV4-3 to TRBJ1-2; D might be TRBD1 (6 bases). CDR1 is LGHNA, CDR2 YSLEER, per germline. V was trimmed by 6 bases and J by 7 bases, leaving 15 bases between them. The CDR3 sequence is 13 residues long. As DNA, the CDR3 is TGCGCCAGCAGACACACCACACAGGGTGGCTACACCTTC. It encodes CASRHTTQGGYTF.

The chain recombines TRBV7-9 with TRBJ2-3, with 12 bases that match TRBD2. J gave up 0 bases and V 1 base, and 8 bases lay outside the gene matches. This CDR3 is built from 19 residues. Germline CDR1 reads SEHNR; CDR2 reads FQNEAQ (reference sequence). CDR3 nucleotide sequence: TGTGCCAGCAGCTTAGAGGGCCTAGCGGGGGGGATCAGCACAGATACGCAGTATTTT. Its protein product is CASSLEGLAGGISTDTQYF.

The chain employs TRBV25-1 and TRBJ1-2; TRBD1 might be the D (5 bases). The CDR3 consists of 14 residues. The germline gives CDR1 MGHDK, CDR2 SYGVNS. The V end lost 0 bases, the J end lost 5 bases, and 10 bases lay between the germline ends. CDR3 region: CASSEYRTPYGYTF. CDR3 coding DNA: TGTGCCAGCAGTGAATACAGGACACCTTATGGCTACACCTTC.

The chain couples TRBV13 to TRBJ1-5, with D perhaps TRBD1 (5 bases). V was clipped by 3 bases and J by 5 bases, with 11 bases between them. The CDR3 is 14 residues long. CDR1 and CDR2 from the germline V gene are PRHDT and FYEKMQ (reference sequence). The CDR3 region is CASSLGWGDQPQHF. The CDR3 coding sequence is TGTGCCAGCAGCTTGGGGTGGGGGGATCAGCCCCAGCATTTT.

This chain links TRBV2 with TRBJ1-1; D might be TRBD1 (6 bases). This CDR3 spans 13 amino acids. The germline CDR1 and CDR2 sequences are SNHLY and FYNNEI. Trimming took off 1 base at V and 9 bases at J, with 12 bases between the two ends. CDR3 region: CASSEENRAKAFF. Here the CDR3 DNA reads TGTGCCAGCAGTGAAGAAAACAGGGCCAAAGCTTTCTTT.